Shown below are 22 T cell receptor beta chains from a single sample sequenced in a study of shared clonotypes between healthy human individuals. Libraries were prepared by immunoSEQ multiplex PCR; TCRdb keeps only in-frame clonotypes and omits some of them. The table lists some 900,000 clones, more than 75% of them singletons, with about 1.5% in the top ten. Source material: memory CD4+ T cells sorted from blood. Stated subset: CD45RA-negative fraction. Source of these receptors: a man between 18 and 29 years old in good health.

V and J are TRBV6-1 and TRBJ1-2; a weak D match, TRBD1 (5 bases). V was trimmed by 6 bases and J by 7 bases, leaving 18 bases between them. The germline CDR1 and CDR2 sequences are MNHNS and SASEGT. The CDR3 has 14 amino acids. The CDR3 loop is CASRGGQLMGGYTF. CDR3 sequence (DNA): TGTGCCAGCAGGGGGGGTCAGTTGATGGGTGGCTACACCTTC.

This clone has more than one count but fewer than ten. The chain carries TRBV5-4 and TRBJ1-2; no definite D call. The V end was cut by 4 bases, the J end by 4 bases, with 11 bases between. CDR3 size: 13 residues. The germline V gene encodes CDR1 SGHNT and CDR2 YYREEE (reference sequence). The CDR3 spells CASSHGERYGYTF. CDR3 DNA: TGTGCCAGCAGCCACGGGGAGCGCTATGGCTACACCTTC.

CDR3 DNA: TGCGCCAGCAGCCCCGTAAGTGGCACTGAAGCTTTCTTT. Its protein product is CASSPVSGTEAFF. The rearrangement uses TRBV4-1 and TRBJ1-1; D unclear. The germline CDR1 and CDR2 sequences are MGHRA and YSYEKL. V gave up 4 bases and J gave up 4 bases, with 10 bases separating them. The CDR3 spans 13 residues.

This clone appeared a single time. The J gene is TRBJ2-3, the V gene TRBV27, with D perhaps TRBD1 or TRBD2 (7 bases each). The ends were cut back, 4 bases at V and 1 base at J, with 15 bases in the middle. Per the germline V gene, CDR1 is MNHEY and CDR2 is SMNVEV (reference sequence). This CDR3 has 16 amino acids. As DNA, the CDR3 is TGTGCCAGCAGTTCCCAGGGGAGGGGGCGCACAGATACGCAGTATTTT. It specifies CASSSQGRGRTDTQYF.

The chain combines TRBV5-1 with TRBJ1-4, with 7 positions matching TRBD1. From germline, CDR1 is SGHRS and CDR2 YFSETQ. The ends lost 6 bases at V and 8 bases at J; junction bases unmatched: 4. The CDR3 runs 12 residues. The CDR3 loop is CASTQGGEKLFF. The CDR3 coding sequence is TGCGCCAGCACCCAGGGGGGAGAAAAACTGTTTTTT.

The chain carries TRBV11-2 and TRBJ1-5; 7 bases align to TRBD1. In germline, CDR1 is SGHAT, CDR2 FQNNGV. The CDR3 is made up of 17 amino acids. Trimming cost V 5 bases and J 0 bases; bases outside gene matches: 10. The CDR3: CASSPGTAPISNQPQHF. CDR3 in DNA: TGTGCCAGCAGCCCCGGGACAGCACCAATTAGCAATCAGCCCCAGCATTTT.

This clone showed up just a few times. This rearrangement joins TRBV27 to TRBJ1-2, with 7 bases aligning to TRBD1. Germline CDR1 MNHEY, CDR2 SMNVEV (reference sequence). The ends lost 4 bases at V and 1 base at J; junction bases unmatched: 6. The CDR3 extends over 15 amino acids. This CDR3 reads CASSSRQGRNYGYTF. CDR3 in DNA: TGTGCCAGCAGTTCTAGACAGGGCCGTAACTATGGCTACACCTTC.

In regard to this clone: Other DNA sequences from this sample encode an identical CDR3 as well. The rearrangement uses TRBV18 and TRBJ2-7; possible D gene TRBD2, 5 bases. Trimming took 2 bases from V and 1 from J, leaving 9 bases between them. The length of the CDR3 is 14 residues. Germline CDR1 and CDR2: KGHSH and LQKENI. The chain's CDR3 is CASSPSSGSYEQYF. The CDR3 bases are TGTGCCAGCTCACCATCCTCGGGGTCCTACGAGCAGTACTTC. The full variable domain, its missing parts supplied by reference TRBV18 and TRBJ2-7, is NAGVMQNPRHLVRRRGQEARLRCSPMKGHSHVYWYRQLPEEGLKFMVYLQKENIIDESGMPKERFSAEFPKEGPSILRIQQVVRGDSAAYFCASSPSSGSYEQYFGPGTRLTVT.

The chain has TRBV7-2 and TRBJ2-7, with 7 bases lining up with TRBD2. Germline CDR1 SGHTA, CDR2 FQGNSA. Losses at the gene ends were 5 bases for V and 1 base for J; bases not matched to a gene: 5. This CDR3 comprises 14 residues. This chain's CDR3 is CASSEAGLSYEQYF. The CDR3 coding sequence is TGTGCCAGCAGCGAAGCGGGACTTTCCTACGAGCAGTACTTC.

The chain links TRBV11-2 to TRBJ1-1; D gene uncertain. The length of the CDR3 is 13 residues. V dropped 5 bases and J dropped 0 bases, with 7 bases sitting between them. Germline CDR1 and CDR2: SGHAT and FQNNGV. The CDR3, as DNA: TGTGCCAGCAGCAAAGGACTGAACACTGAAGCTTTCTTT. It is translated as CASSKGLNTEAFF.

The CDR3 loop is CASSFSPGGETQYF. CDR3 in DNA: TGTGCCAGCAGCTTTTCACCAGGGGGAGAGACCCAGTACTTC. The chain joins TRBV5-5 to TRBJ2-5; TRBD1 matches at 7 bases. V was pared by 2 bases and J by 4 bases, with 5 bases of the junction left unmatched. Germline lookup yields CDR1 SGHKS and CDR2 YYEKEE (reference sequence). CDR3 size: 14 residues.

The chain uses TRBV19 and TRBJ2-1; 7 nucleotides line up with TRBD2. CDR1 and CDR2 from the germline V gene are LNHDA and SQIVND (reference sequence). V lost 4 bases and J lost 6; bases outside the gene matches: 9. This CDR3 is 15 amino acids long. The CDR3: CASSTSGKTSNEQFF. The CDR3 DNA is TGTGCCAGTAGTACAAGCGGGAAGACAAGCAATGAGCAGTTCTTC. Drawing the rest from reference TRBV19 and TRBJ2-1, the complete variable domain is DGGITQSPKYLFRKEGQNVTLSCEQNLNHDAMYWYRQDPGQGLRLIYYSQIVNDFQKGDIAEGYSVSREKKESFPLTVTSAQKNPTAFYLCASSTSGKTSNEQFFGPGTRLTVL.

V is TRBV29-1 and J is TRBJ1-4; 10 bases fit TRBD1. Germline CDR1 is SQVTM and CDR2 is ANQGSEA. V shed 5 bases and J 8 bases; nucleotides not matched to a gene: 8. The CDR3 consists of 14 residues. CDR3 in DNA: TGCAGCGTTAAATCCCGGGACAGGGGAGAAAAACTGTTTTTT. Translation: CSVKSRDRGEKLFF.

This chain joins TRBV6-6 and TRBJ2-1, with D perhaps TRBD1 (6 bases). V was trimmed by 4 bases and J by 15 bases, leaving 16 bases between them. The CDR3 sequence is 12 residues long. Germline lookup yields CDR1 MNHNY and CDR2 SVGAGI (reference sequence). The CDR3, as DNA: TGTGCCAGCAGTTCGGGACAAGTCTTCGGGTTCTTC. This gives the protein CASSSGQVFGFF.

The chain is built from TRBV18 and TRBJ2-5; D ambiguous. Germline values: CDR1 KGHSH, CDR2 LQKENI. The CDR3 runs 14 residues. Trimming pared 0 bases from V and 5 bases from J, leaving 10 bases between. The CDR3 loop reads CASSPPWSRETQYF. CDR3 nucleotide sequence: TGTGCCAGCTCACCACCGTGGAGTAGGGAGACCCAGTACTTC.

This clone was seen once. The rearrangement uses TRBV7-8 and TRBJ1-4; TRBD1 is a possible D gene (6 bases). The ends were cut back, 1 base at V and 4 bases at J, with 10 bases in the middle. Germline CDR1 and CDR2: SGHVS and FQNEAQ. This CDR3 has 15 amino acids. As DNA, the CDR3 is TGTGCCAGCAGCTTAGACGGACAGCGTAATGAAAAACTGTTTTTT. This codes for CASSLDGQRNEKLFF.

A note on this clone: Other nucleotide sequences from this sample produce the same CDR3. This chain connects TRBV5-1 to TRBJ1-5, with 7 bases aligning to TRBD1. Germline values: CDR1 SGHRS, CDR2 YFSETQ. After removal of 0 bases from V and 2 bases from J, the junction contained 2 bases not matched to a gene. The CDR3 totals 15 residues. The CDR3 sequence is CASSLEGGGNQPQHF. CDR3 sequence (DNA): TGCGCCAGCAGCTTGGAAGGGGGCGGCAATCAGCCCCAGCATTTT.

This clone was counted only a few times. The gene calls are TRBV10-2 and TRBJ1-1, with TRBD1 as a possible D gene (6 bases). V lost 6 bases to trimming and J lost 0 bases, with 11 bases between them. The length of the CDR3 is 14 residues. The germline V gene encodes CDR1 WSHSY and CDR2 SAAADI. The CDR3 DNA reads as TGCGCCAGCAGACCGGGACACCTGAACACTGAAGCTTTCTTT. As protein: CASRPGHLNTEAFF.

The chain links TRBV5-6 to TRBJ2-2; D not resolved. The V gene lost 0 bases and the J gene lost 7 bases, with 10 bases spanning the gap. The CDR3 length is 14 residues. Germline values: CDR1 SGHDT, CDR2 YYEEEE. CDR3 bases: TGTGCCAGCAGCTTGGCACAAGTAAACGGGGAGCTGTTTTTT. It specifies CASSLAQVNGELFF.

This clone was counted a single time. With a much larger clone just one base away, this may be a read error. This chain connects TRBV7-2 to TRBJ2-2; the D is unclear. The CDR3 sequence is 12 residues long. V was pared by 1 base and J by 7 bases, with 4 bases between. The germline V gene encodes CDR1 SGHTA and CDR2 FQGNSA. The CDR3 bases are TGTGCCAGCAGCTTAGAATTCGGGGAGCTGTTTTTT. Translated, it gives CASSLEFGELFF.

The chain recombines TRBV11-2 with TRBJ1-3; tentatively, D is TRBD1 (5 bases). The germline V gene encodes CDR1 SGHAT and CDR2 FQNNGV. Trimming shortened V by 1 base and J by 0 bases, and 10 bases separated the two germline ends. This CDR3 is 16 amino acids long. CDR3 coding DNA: TGTGCCAGCAGCTTAGGAGGGGCCATCTCTGGAAACACCATATATTTT. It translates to CASSLGGAISGNTIYF.

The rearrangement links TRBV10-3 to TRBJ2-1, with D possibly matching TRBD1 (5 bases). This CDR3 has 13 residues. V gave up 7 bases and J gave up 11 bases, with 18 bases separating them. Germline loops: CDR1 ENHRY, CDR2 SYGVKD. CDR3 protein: CAINGDTQGKQFF. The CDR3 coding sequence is TGTGCCATCAATGGAGACACCCAGGGCAAGCAGTTCTTC.